This entry is about one TCR beta chain. Its target is unknown. This sample was taken from a study of cytomegalovirus exposure and HLA in healthy donors. Clones were read by immunoSEQ multiplex PCR, and TCRdb kept only the in-frame ones, dropping some. The data show about 200,000 clones, with around four fifths seen just once and less than 7% held by the top ten. General observations from the study: In vitro work confirmed that three CMV-associated chains recognize CMV antigens. Per published reports, the classifier diagnosed cytomegalovirus status with high specificity and sensitivity. Rarity characterized most TCR sequences, yet some public TCRs appeared in many donors.

This CDR3 comprises 17 residues. Germline lookup yields CDR1 MNHEY and CDR2 SMNVEV (reference sequence). The J segment lost 2 bases and the V segment lost 4 bases, leaving 14 bases of the junction unmatched. The rearrangement links TRBV27 to TRBJ2-7; 7 positions agree with TRBD1. Material: PBMCs. This TCR was sampled from a woman younger than 30 in good health and CMV-seronegative. CDR3: CASSSVGGRRAAYEQYF. The CDR3 DNA sequence: TGTGCCAGCAGTTCTGTAGGGGGCAGACGAGCCGCCTACGAGCAGTACTTC.